These T cell receptor beta chains were read from a single sample in a study of shared clonotypes between healthy human individuals. Sequencing used immunoSEQ multiplex PCR; TCRdb keeps in-frame clones, though not all of them. The sample has fewer than 1.4 million clones; 70% to 80% are singletons. What was sequenced was memory CD4+ T cells from PBMCs. These receptors all stem from a young man in good health. Some clones in this sample may be carry-over from other donors' samples. CDR3s include the opening cysteine and the closing phenylalanine or tryptophan. Fields, in order: D gene, J gene, clone size, V gene, CDR3 DNA, CDR3 protein. A D gene is named only where the DNA matches it firmly. Only part of the rows carry a size: once, few, many, or a class if the clone is expanded.

TRBD2 TRBJ2-3 - TRBV9 TGTGCCAGCAGCGTAGTGGTAGCGGGAGCAGATACGCAGTATTTT CASSVVVAGADTQYF
- TRBJ2-1 - TRBV7-3 TGTGCCAGCAGCCTGGCAGGAATCTACAATGAGCAGTTCTTC CASSLAGIYNEQFF
- TRBJ2-3 - TRBV28 TGTGCCAGCAGTTTTCCCCAAGGTGCGGGCACAGATACGCAGTATTTT CASSFPQGAGTDTQYF
- TRBJ2-3 - TRBV11-1 TGTGCCAGCAGCGCCCGACTAGAGGCGGATACGCAGTATTTT CASSARLEADTQYF
TRBD2 TRBJ2-7 - TRBV28 TGTGCCAGCCTGTTAGCGGGAGGAACCTACGAGCAGTACTTC CASLLAGGTYEQYF
- TRBJ2-6 few TRBV28 TGTGCCAGCAGTTTTTACGGCTCTGGGGCCAACGTCCTGACTTTC CASSFYGSGANVLTF
- TRBJ1-1 few TRBV7-8 TGTGCCAGCAGCTTAGAGGGTCTCGTAATGAACACTGAAGCTTTCTTT CASSLEGLVMNTEAFF
- TRBJ2-2 once TRBV7-9 TGTGCCAGCAGCTTATTTGGGAGCTCCGGGGAGCTGTTTTTT CASSLFGSSGELFF
- TRBJ2-2 - TRBV19 TGTGCCAGTAACACAGGGAACCCTAGGGGCGGGGAGCTGTTTTTT CASNTGNPRGGELFF
- TRBJ2-7 few TRBV5-1 TGCGCCAGCAGCTTGGGTGATGCCTACGAGCAGTACTTC CASSLGDAYEQYF
TRBD1 TRBJ1-1 - TRBV29-1 TGCAGCGTTGAATACAGGGGGCGCGGCACTGAAGCTTTCTTT CSVEYRGRGTEAFF
TRBD1 TRBJ2-3 - TRBV29-1 TGCAGCGCCTTTGGACAGGGACACGGCACAGATACGCAGTATTTT CSAFGQGHGTDTQYF
- TRBJ2-2 - TRBV11-1 TGTGCCAGCAGCTTATGGAGTGACACCGGGGAGCTGTTTTTT CASSLWSDTGELFF
- TRBJ2-3 - TRBV6-5 TGTGCCAGCAGCATCCGGACCACCACGGATACGCAGTATTTT CASSIRTTTDTQYF
TRBD1 TRBJ1-4 - TRBV11-2 TGTGCCAGCAGCTTAGATCGGGCAGGGGGCGGTGAAAAACTGTTTTTT CASSLDRAGGGEKLFF
TRBD2 TRBJ2-7 - TRBV7-6 TGTGCCAGCAGCCCCGAGGGAAGGGGAGGGTCCTCCTACGAGCAGTACTTC CASSPEGRGGSSYEQYF
- TRBJ2-2 - TRBV7-3 TGTGCCAGCAGCTTAATGGCAGGGCGGGGCGGGGAGCTGTTTTTT CASSLMAGRGGELFF
- TRBJ2-6 - TRBV7-3 TGTGCCAGCAGCGCAGGACTGATATCTGGGGCCAACGTCCTGACTTTC CASSAGLISGANVLTF
TRBD2 TRBJ2-1 - TRBV5-1 TGCGCCAGCAGCTTGGCGCGGGAGATCAATGAGCAGTTCTTC CASSLAREINEQFF
TRBD1 TRBJ2-5 - TRBV29-1 TGCAGCGTTGATCCACCGGGACAGGGGGGTCGGGAGACCCAGTACTTC CSVDPPGQGGRETQYF
TRBD2 TRBJ2-3 few TRBV5-4 TGTGCCAGCAGCTTTGTATTGTTTCGTCTAGCGGATACAGATACGCAGTATTTT CASSFVLFRLADTDTQYF
TRBD2 TRBJ2-1 - TRBV9 TGTGCCAGCAGCGTACTGGGGCTAGCGGGAGTGGATGAGCAGTTCTTC CASSVLGLAGVDEQFF
TRBD1 TRBJ2-2 - TRBV7-3 TGTGCCAGCAGCTCTCGACAGGGATACACCGGGGAGCTGTTTTTT CASSSRQGYTGELFF
- TRBJ1-1 - TRBV7-9 TGTGCCAGCAGCCCGGGGGGGAGTGACACTGAAGCTTTCTTT CASSPGGSDTEAFF
- TRBJ2-1 - TRBV9 TGTGCCAGCAGCCCCCTTGGGTACTCCTACAATGAGCAGTTCTTC CASSPLGYSYNEQFF
TRBD1 TRBJ1-1 - TRBV5-4 TGTGCCAGCAGCTTGCAGACAGGGGCGAACACTGAAGCTTTCTTT CASSLQTGANTEAFF
- TRBJ2-7 - TRBV18 TGTGCCAGCTCGACCTCCCATTTACGGTCCTACGAGCAGTACTTC CASSTSHLRSYEQYF
TRBD1 TRBJ1-1 once TRBV11-2 TGTGCCAGCAGCTTAGTAATCGCAGGGGGTCGGGTAGCTTTCTTT CASSLVIAGGRVAFF
- TRBJ1-2 - TRBV4-3 TGCGCCAGCAGCCAAGATTCGTCAGGCAATAACTATGGCTACACCTTC CASSQDSSGNNYGYTF
- TRBJ1-3 - TRBV18 TGTGCCAGCTCTAGACTAACACAGAGCTCTGGAAACACCATATATTTT CASSRLTQSSGNTIYF
- TRBJ1-1 - TRBV18 TGTGCCAGCTCAAAGGCCGGGGGAGACGGCTCTGAAGCTTTCTTT CASSKAGGDGSEAFF
TRBD1 TRBJ2-3 - TRBV5-1 TGCGCCACCCACCCCGGGACAGGGGGCAAGGATACGCAGTATTTT CATHPGTGGKDTQYF
- TRBJ1-6 - TRBV25-1 TGTGCCAGCAGTGAGGGTTTTCGGATTTCACCCCTCCACTTT CASSEGFRISPLHF
- TRBJ2-1 - TRBV27 TGTGCCAGCAGTTTTCGAGCGCTGAGCTCCTACAATGAGCAGTTCTTC CASSFRALSSYNEQFF
- TRBJ2-5 - TRBV7-9 TGTGCCAGCAGCTTAACGCGGTACCAAGAGACCCAGTACTTC CASSLTRYQETQYF
- TRBJ1-1 few TRBV30 TGTGCCTGGAGTGCGACCGATCTGGGGACTGAAGCTTTCTTT CAWSATDLGTEAFF
- TRBJ2-5 few TRBV29-1 TGCAGCGTTGAAGGCGCGAACAGGGCCCAAGAGACCCAGTACTTC CSVEGANRAQETQYF
TRBD1 TRBJ2-7 - TRBV4-3 TGCGCCAGCAGCCGAGACACAGGGGGAACCTACGAGCAGTACTTC CASSRDTGGTYEQYF
- TRBJ1-4 once TRBV7-8 TGTGCCAGCAGCCCAAAGGGGGAAAATGAAAAACTGTTTTTT CASSPKGENEKLFF
- TRBJ2-2 - TRBV4-3 TGCGCCAGCAGCCCCGCAGGGGCTAACACCGGGGAGCTGTTTTTT CASSPAGANTGELFF
TRBD1 TRBJ2-7 - TRBV18 TGTGCCAGCTCGGCCGGGACAGGACCCTACGAGCAGTACTTC CASSAGTGPYEQYF
TRBD2 TRBJ2-1 - TRBV19 TGTGCCAGTAGTATCCCCCCTAGCGGGACCGTTAGCAATGAGCAGTTCTTC CASSIPPSGTVSNEQFF
- TRBJ1-3 once TRBV7-9 TGTGCCAGCAGCTTAAGTCGGCGAGACATCTCTGGAAACACCATATATTTT CASSLSRRDISGNTIYF